One sample yielded the 27 T cell receptor beta chains listed below, sequenced in a study of T cells in tuberculosis. Repertoires were generated with immunoSEQ multiplex PCR, while TCRdb's copy carries only in-frame clones and drops some. The profile shows around 10,000 clones, around 94% of them singletons. Sequencing was performed on PBMCs. The origin of the receptors is an adult with tuberculosis.

The V and J genes are TRBV7-2 and TRBJ2-5; D perhaps matches TRBD2 (6 bases). The CDR3 contains 14 residues. Germline CDR1 and CDR2: SGHTA and FQGNSA. The V gene lost 4 bases and the J gene lost 13 bases, with 22 bases spanning the gap. The CDR3 region is CASSSGSLLAYPYF. CDR3 DNA: TGTGCCAGCAGCTCCGGGTCCCTACTAGCATATCCGTACTTC.

This chain links TRBV2 with TRBJ2-7; TRBD2 matches at 13 bases. This CDR3 comprises 14 residues. Germline CDR1 is SNHLY and CDR2 is FYNNEI. Unmatched junction bases numbered 3, after V lost 6 bases and J lost 4 bases. Written as DNA, the CDR3 is TGTGCCAGCAGACCGGGACTAGCGGGGTACGAGCAGTACTTC. It specifies CASRPGLAGYEQYF.

The chain recombines TRBV5-5 with TRBJ2-2; 7 nucleotides line up with TRBD1. The CDR3 is 15 amino acids. CDR1 is SGHKS and CDR2 is YYEKEE in the germline V gene (reference sequence). Trimming cost V 4 bases and J 1 base; bases outside gene matches: 4. The CDR3 DNA reads TGTGCCAGCAGCCCCTGGACAGGGAACACCGGGGAGCTGTTTTTT. This encodes CASSPWTGNTGELFF.

This clone was seen once. V gene TRBV7-9 combines with J gene TRBJ1-3; 7 nucleotides agree with TRBD1. CDR3 length: 16 amino acids. After removal of 4 bases from V and 0 bases from J, the junction contained 6 bases not matched to a gene. The V gene's germline CDR1 is SEHNR and CDR2 FQNEAQ (reference sequence). The chain's CDR3 is CASSSRQGSSGNTIYF. DNA of the CDR3: TGTGCCAGCAGCTCTCGACAGGGAAGCTCTGGAAACACCATATATTTT. The full variable domain, with the rest looked up from reference TRBV7-9 and TRBJ1-3, is DTGVSQNPRHKITKRGQNVTFRCDPISEHNRLYWYRQTLGQGPEFLTYFQNEAQLEKSRLLSDRFSAERPKGSFSTLEIQRTEQGDSAMYLCASSSRQGSSGNTIYFGEGSWLTVV.

V and J are TRBV5-1 and TRBJ2-1; 10 positions agree with TRBD1. The J segment lost 5 bases and the V segment lost 5 bases, leaving 4 bases of the junction unmatched. The CDR3 totals 14 residues. Germline loops: CDR1 SGHRS, CDR2 YFSETQ. As DNA, the CDR3 is TGCGCCAGCAGATGGACAGGGGGAAACAATGAGCAGTTCTTC. This gives the protein CASRWTGGNNEQFF.

The chain recombines TRBV19 with TRBJ2-3, with 15 bases matching TRBD2. Trimming at V came to 4 bases and at J to 6 bases, leaving 5 bases not matched to a gene. Germline V gene sequence: CDR1 LNHDA, CDR2 SQIVND (reference sequence). This CDR3 is 16 amino acids long. CDR3 residues: CASSTRTSGGADTQYF. Here the CDR3 DNA reads TGTGCCAGTAGTACCCGGACTAGCGGGGGGGCGGATACGCAGTATTTT.

The chain links TRBV7-8 to TRBJ2-1; 7 nucleotides line up with TRBD2. Germline-derived CDR1 and CDR2 are SGHVS and FQNEAQ. The CDR3 length is 14 residues. The trim removed 2 bases at V and 9 bases at J, leaving 7 bases unmatched. In nucleotides, the CDR3 is TGTGCCAGCAGCTTATCAAGCGGGATTGCTGAGCAGTTCTTC. Its protein is CASSLSSGIAEQFF.

The rearrangement joins TRBV19 to TRBJ1-2; TRBD1 matches at 8 bases. This CDR3 region has 13 residues. Trimming removed 7 bases from V and 4 bases from J; junction bases left unmatched: 5. Germline V gene data show CDR1 as LNHDA and CDR2 as SQIVND (reference sequence). CDR3 coding DNA: TGTGCCAGTACCCCGGACAGGGTCTATGGCTACACCTTC. It encodes CASTPDRVYGYTF. The variable domain in full, completed from reference TRBV19 and TRBJ1-2, reads DGGITQSPKYLFRKEGQNVTLSCEQNLNHDAMYWYRQDPGQGLRLIYYSQIVNDFQKGDIAEGYSVSREKKESFPLTVTSAQKNPTAFYLCASTPDRVYGYTFGSGTRLTVV.

This clone was observed a few times. The J gene is TRBJ2-1, the V gene TRBV15; D might be TRBD1 (6 bases). Germline CDR1 and CDR2: LNHNV and YYDKDF (reference sequence). The length of the CDR3 is 15 residues. V was cut by 3 bases and J by 0 bases, with 9 bases left in between. In nucleotides, the CDR3 is TGTGCCACCAGCAGTACAGGGTCCTCCTACAATGAGCAGTTCTTC. Translation: CATSSTGSSYNEQFF.

The V call is TRBV21-1, the J call TRBJ1-2; TRBD1 is the table's D call and was not checked against the DNA. TRBV21-1 is termed a pseudogene. The CDR3 has 16 amino acids. CDR3 amino acids: CASSKALGGTCYGYTF. The CDR3, as DNA: TGTGCCAGCAGCAAAGCGCTTGGGGGCACGTGCTATGGCTACACCTTC.

V and J are TRBV2 and TRBJ1-3, with D perhaps TRBD1 (5 bases). This CDR3 spans 16 amino acids. Trimming pared 0 bases from V and 4 bases from J, leaving 13 bases between. Germline V lookup: CDR1 SNHLY, CDR2 FYNNEI. The chain's CDR3 is CASSEAPTGVGNTIYF. Here the CDR3 DNA reads TGTGCCAGCAGTGAAGCGCCTACAGGTGTAGGAAACACCATATATTTT.

V is TRBV5-1 and J is TRBJ2-7; 7 bases fit TRBD2. In germline, CDR1 is SGHRS, CDR2 YFSETQ. V shed 7 bases, J shed 0 bases, and the junction held 7 bases outside the gene matches. This CDR3 has 14 amino acids. CDR3 DNA sequence: TGCGCCAGCTCTTGGGGGGGGAGCTCCTACGAGCAGTACTTC. Protein sequence: CASSWGGSSYEQYF.

The chain recombines TRBV6-1 with TRBJ2-5, with TRBD1 matching 11 bases. This CDR3 is built from 13 residues. V lost 9 bases, J lost 5 bases, and 5 bases stayed unmatched. Germline V gene lookup returns CDR1 MNHNS and CDR2 SASEGT. The CDR3 DNA follows: TGTGCCAGTTTCGGACAGGGGGCGGAGACCCAGTACTTC. Encoded protein: CASFGQGAETQYF.

This chain uses TRBV4-2 with TRBJ2-1, with 10 bases matching TRBD2. This CDR3 comprises 15 residues. J lost 5 bases, V lost 10 bases, and 11 bases had no gene match. Germline V gene sequence: CDR1 LGHNA, CDR2 YNFKEQ. The CDR3, as DNA: TGTGCCATTGCTAGCGGGAGTTGGGGGGACAATGAGCAGTTCTTC. The encoded protein is CAIASGSWGDNEQFF.

This clone occurred once. This chain links TRBV7-2 with TRBJ2-5; 8 bases are a match to TRBD1. The CDR3 spans 15 residues. Germline CDR1 SGHTA, CDR2 FQGNSA. The trim removed 6 bases at V and 5 bases at J, leaving 11 bases unmatched. CDR3 loop: CASSPGGLELETQYF. The CDR3 DNA is TGTGCCAGCAGTCCAGGGGGCCTAGAGCTCGAGACCCAGTACTTC.

This clone was observed once. This sequence joins TRBV7-2 and TRBJ2-7, with TRBD2 identical over 10 bases. This CDR3 is 16 amino acids long. The trim removed 4 bases at V and 3 bases at J, leaving 9 bases unmatched. Germline values: CDR1 SGHTA, CDR2 FQGNSA. CDR3 in amino acids: CASSSTSASGSYEQYF. CDR3 sequence (DNA): TGTGCCAGCAGCTCTACTTCGGCTAGCGGGAGCTACGAGCAGTACTTC. The entire variable domain, with the rest obtained from reference TRBV7-2 and TRBJ2-7, is as follows: GAGVSQSPSNKVTEKGKDVELRCDPISGHTALYWYRQSLGQGLEFLIYFQGNSAPDKSGLPSDRFSAERTGGSVSTLTIQRTQQEDSAVYLCASSSTSASGSYEQYFGPGTRLTVT.

This clone was observed a single time. V and J are TRBV6-1 and TRBJ2-1; 7 bases match TRBD2. The J segment lost 11 bases and the V segment lost 3 bases, leaving 16 bases of the junction unmatched. Germline assignment: CDR1 MNHNS and CDR2 SASEGT. This CDR3 has 16 amino acids. CDR3 protein: CASSESLAVSEEQQFF. The DNA of the CDR3 is TGTGCCAGCAGTGAGAGCCTAGCGGTCTCCGAGGAACAGCAGTTCTTC.

The V and J genes are TRBV25-1 and TRBJ2-5; TRBD1 might be the D (5 bases). V was clipped by 8 bases and J by 2 bases, with 15 bases between them. Germline CDR1 MGHDK, CDR2 SYGVNS. The CDR3 is made up of 14 amino acids. The CDR3 nucleotides are TGTGCCAGCGGATTCGCAGGGCCTCAAGAGACCCAGTACTTC. Translating gives CASGFAGPQETQYF.

This clone was observed a single time. The chain combines TRBV21-1 with TRBJ1-1. TRBV21-1 is an annotated pseudogene. This CDR3 is 15 amino acids long. Here the CDR3 reads CASSKGGQASTEAFF. In DNA form, the CDR3 reads TGTGCCAGCAGCAAAGGAGGGCAGGCATCTACTGAAGCTTTCTTT.

This chain connects TRBV19 to TRBJ2-4; D uncertain. Germline loops: CDR1 LNHDA, CDR2 SQIVND (reference sequence). Trimming took 1 base from V and 6 from J, leaving 7 bases between them. This CDR3 is built from 13 residues. CDR3 nucleotide sequence: TGTGCCAGTAGTATAGGTCCGAGAAACATTCAGTACTTC. It translates to CASSIGPRNIQYF.

The V and J genes are TRBV29-1 and TRBJ1-2, with 7 bases fitting TRBD1. The V gene end was trimmed by 7 bases and the J gene end by 4 bases; junction bases not matched to a gene: 3. The CDR3 runs 11 residues. Looked up from germline, CDR1 is SQVTM and CDR2 is ANQGSEA. The CDR3 coding sequence is TGCAGCGCTCAGGGGGGCTATGGCTACACCTTC. It yields the protein CSAQGGYGYTF.

The J gene is TRBJ2-5, the V gene TRBV5-1, with D possibly TRBD2 on 5 matching bases. The V gene lost 0 bases and the J gene lost 3 bases, with 9 bases spanning the gap. Germline CDR1 and CDR2: SGHRS and YFSETQ. This CDR3 is 14 amino acids long. The CDR3: CASSLVSGKETQYF. The CDR3 bases are TGCGCCAGCAGCTTGGTGTCGGGAAAAGAGACCCAGTACTTC.

The J gene is TRBJ2-1, the V gene TRBV9, with 10 bases lining up with TRBD2. The CDR3 is 15 amino acids. Germline loops: CDR1 SGDLS, CDR2 YYNGEE. V lost 1 base, J lost 6 bases, and 4 bases stayed unmatched. The DNA for the CDR3 is TGTGCCAGCAGCGTACTAGCGGGGGCTACCAATGAGCAGTTCTTC. It is translated as CASSVLAGATNEQFF.

The chain employs TRBV11-2 and TRBJ2-7, with TRBD2 identical over 9 bases. The CDR3 runs to 15 residues. Germline loops: CDR1 SGHAT, CDR2 FQNNGV. The V gene end was trimmed by 5 bases and the J gene end by 4 bases; junction bases not matched to a gene: 9. The CDR3 spells CASSISAGGVYEQYF. The DNA of the CDR3 is TGTGCCAGCAGCATTTCGGCGGGGGGGGTTTACGAGCAGTACTTC. Based on the CDR3 plus reference TRBV11-2 and TRBJ2-7, the full variable domain is EAGVAQSPRYKIIEKRQSVAFWCNPISGHATLYWYQQILGQGPKLLIQFQNNGVVDDSQLPKDRFSAERLKGVDSTLKIQPAKLEDSAVYLCASSISAGGVYEQYFGPGTRLTVT.

This chain joins TRBV7-8 and TRBJ2-3; D not resolved. With 5 bases removed from V and 6 bases from J, the gap between germline ends came to 9 bases. This CDR3 region has 12 residues. Per the germline V gene, CDR1 is SGHVS and CDR2 is FQNEAQ. CDR3 sequence reads: CASSPRLDTQYF. CDR3 DNA sequence: TGTGCCAGCAGCCCCCGGTTGGATACGCAGTATTTT.

The chain carries TRBV11-3 and TRBJ2-2; weak D call: TRBD2 (5 bases). Germline assignment: CDR1 SGHNT and CDR2 YENEEA. CDR3 length: 13 residues. Trimming took 10 bases from V and 3 from J, leaving 12 bases between them. The CDR3 coding sequence is TGTGCCACATCTCGGGAAGACACCGGGGAGCTGTTTTTT. Protein product: CATSREDTGELFF.

The CDR3 protein is CASSDLGTSRTQYF. In nucleotides, the CDR3 is TGTGCCAGCAGCGACCTCGGGACTAGTAGGACCCAGTACTTC. The chain uses TRBV9 and TRBJ2-5, with 8 bases identical to TRBD2. Unmatched junction bases numbered 8, after V lost 3 bases and J lost 7 bases. Germline V gives CDR1 SGDLS, CDR2 YYNGEE. This CDR3 comprises 14 residues.